These T cell receptor beta chains were read from a single sample in a study of blood T cell repertoires in COVID-19. Sequencing was performed with immunoSEQ multiplex PCR; in TCRdb, only in-frame clones are kept and a portion is missing. The data hold about 130,000 clones, with about 85% observed a single time. The sequencing input was peripheral blood. These receptors all stem from a man aged 40-49 years with active or convalescent COVID-19. The CDR3 runs from the conserved cysteine through the conserved F or W. D genes are given only for firm matches. Clone sizes are given selectively: once, few, many, or a class where the clone is expanded.

>TRBJ2-7|TRBV7-2|NA|NA
TGTGCCAGCAGCTTACGATTGGACAGAACGTACGAGCAGTACTTC
CASSLRLDRTYEQYF
>TRBJ2-1|TRBV4-2|TRBD2|NA
TGTGCCAGCAGCCAAGGGACTAGCGACTACAATGAGCAGTTCTTC
CASSQGTSDYNEQFF
>TRBJ1-2|TRBV5-6|TRBD1|NA
TGTGCCAGCAGCTTGGATCTAGCCAGGGGGTTTGGCTACACCTTC
CASSLDLARGFGYTF
>TRBJ2-3|TRBV7-3|TRBD2|NA
TGTGCCAGCAGCTTAAGAGTGAGTTTGAAGACTAGCGAGTACACAGATACGCAGTATTTT
CASSLRVSLKTSEYTDTQYF
>TRBJ2-1|TRBV5-1|NA|NA
TGCGCCAGCAGCTTGGGGTCAGGCCGCTCCTACAATGAGCAGTTCTTC
CASSLGSGRSYNEQFF
>TRBJ2-2|TRBV10-3|TRBD1|once
TGTGCCATCAGCCGCGACAGGGGCCCCGGGGAGCTGTTTTTT
CAISRDRGPGELFF
>TRBJ1-6|TRBV19|NA|NA
TGTGCCAGTACTCAAGAGGGACATCTGAATTCACCCCTCCACTTT
CASTQEGHLNSPLHF
>TRBJ1-6|TRBV6-5|TRBD1|NA
TGTGCCAGCAGTCTTGCAGGGGGGAATTCACCCCTCCACTTT
CASSLAGGNSPLHF
>TRBJ2-5|TRBV3-1/TRBV3-2|TRBD2|NA
TGTGCCAGCAGCCAACTGAAGCGGGGGTCATACCAAGAGACCCAGTACTTC
CASSQLKRGSYQETQYF
>TRBJ2-1|TRBV6-5|TRBD1|NA
TGTGCCAGCAGTTACGCGGACAGGGGTTCCCAAGGGCAGTTCTTC
CASSYADRGSQGQFF
>TRBJ2-1|TRBV7-6|NA|NA
TGTGCCAGCAGCCAAGGGGAGTACAGGGTGGGCAATGAGCAGTTCTTC
CASSQGEYRVGNEQFF
>TRBJ1-1|TRBV6-4|NA|NA
TGTGCCAGCAGTGACAGTAGCAGGGGCACTGAAGCTTTCTTT
CASSDSSRGTEAFF
>TRBJ2-7|TRBV6-5|TRBD1|NA
TGTGCCAGCAGTCAATACAGGGGAAGGGCGCAGTACTTC
CASSQYRGRAQYF
>TRBJ2-3|TRBV7-8|NA|NA
TGTGCCAGCAGCCTCCGGTCAGATACGCAGTATTTT
CASSLRSDTQYF
>TRBJ2-1|TRBV24-1|NA|NA
TGTGCCACCAGTGATCACAGGGCTGCGACCTACAATGAGCAGTTCTTC
CATSDHRAATYNEQFF
>TRBJ2-3|TRBV30|TRBD2|NA
TGTGCCTGGAGTGGCCTTAGCGGGTCAGATACGCAGTATTTT
CAWSGLSGSDTQYF
>TRBJ1-5|TRBV11-1|TRBD1|NA
TGTGCCAGCAGCTTAAGGGACAGGGAACAGCCCCAGCATTTT
CASSLRDREQPQHF